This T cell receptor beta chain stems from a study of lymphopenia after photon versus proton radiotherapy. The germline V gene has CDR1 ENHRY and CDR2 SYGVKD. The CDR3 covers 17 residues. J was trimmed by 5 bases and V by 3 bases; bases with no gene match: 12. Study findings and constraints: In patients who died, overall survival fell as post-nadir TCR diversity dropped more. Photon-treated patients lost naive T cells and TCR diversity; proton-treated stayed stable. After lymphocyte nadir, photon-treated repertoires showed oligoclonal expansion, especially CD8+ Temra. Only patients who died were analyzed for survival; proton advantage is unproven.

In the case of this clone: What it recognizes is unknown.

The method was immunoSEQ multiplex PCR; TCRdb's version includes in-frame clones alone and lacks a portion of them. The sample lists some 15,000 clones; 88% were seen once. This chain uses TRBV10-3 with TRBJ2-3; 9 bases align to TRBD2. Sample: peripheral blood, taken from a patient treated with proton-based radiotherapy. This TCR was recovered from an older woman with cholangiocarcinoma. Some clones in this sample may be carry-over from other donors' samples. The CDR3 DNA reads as TGTGCCATCAGTGATCTGAGAGGAATGCGGGGGGGAGATACGCAGTATTTT. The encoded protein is CAISDLRGMRGGDTQYF.